The 3 T cell receptor beta chains presented below share a single source sample, sequenced in a study of Ad26.COV2.S vaccination and SARS-CoV-2 variants. The treatment was: some 20 received Ad26.COV2.S at low or high dose, single or two shots; roughly five received placebo; per-sample allocation not given. Sampling was done on day 63 after the first vaccine or placebo injection. Assay used: immunoSEQ multiplex PCR; TCRdb lists only in-frame clones, some missing. The sample has roughly 500,000 clones, around nine tenths seen once. The sequenced sample was peripheral blood, obtained in a trial of Ad26.COV2.S vaccine versus placebo. These receptors all stem from a person between 18 and 65 years old who received the Ad26.COV2.S COVID-19 vaccine or a placebo.

This sequence joins TRBV6-2 or TRBV6-3 and TRBJ2-1; 8 nucleotides match TRBD2. J lost 7 bases, V lost 2 bases, and 13 bases had no gene match. CDR1 is MNHEY, CDR2 SVGEGT, per germline. The length of the CDR3 is 17 residues. The CDR3 DNA sequence: TGTGCCAGCAGTTACCGAGCGGGAGTAGGTGGTAGGAATGAGCAGTTCTTC. Translated, it gives CASSYRAGVGGRNEQFF.

The chain uses TRBV13 and TRBJ2-7, with D perhaps TRBD1 (7 bases). This CDR3 comprises 15 residues. V was shortened by 4 bases and J by 1 base, with 14 bases between the two germline ends. Looked up from germline, CDR1 is PRHDT and CDR2 is FYEKMQ (reference sequence). In DNA form, the CDR3 reads TGTGCCAGCAGCTCCCCAGGGGGGAGGTCCTACGAGCAGTACTTC. Its protein is CASSSPGGRSYEQYF.

The chain couples TRBV7-9 to TRBJ2-5; D might be TRBD1 (6 bases). The CDR3 contains 15 residues. The germline V gene has CDR1 SEHNR and CDR2 FQNEAQ (reference sequence). Trimming took off 6 bases at V and 0 bases at J, with 14 bases between the two ends. This chain's CDR3 is CASSLIRDNQETQYF. DNA of the CDR3: TGTGCCAGCAGTCTTATCCGGGACAACCAAGAGACCCAGTACTTC.